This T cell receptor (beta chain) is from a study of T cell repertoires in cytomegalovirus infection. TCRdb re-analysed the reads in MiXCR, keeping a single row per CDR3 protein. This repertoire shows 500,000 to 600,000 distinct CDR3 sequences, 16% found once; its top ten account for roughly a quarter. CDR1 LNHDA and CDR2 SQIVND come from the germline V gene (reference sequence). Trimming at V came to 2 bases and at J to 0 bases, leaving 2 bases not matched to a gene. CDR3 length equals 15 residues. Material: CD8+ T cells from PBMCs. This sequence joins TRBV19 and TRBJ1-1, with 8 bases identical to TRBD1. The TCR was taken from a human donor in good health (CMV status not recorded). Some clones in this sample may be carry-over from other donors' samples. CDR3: CASSIQGAMNTEAFF. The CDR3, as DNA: TGTGCCAGTAGTATACAGGGGGCGATGAACACTGAAGCTTTCTTT.